The 9 T cell receptor beta chains given below trace back to one sample, sequenced in a study of T cells in Graves' hyperthyroidism and ophthalmopathy. Amplification of TCR beta CDR3 regions was performed using RNA transcripts as template. Initially, a first-round RT-PCR of the TCR CDR3 employed the HTBI primer set. TCRdb reprocessed the multiplex PCR reads with MiXCR, giving one entry per CDR3 protein. Altogether about 400,000 distinct CDR3 sequences are present, 13% being singletons, with the ten largest covering 9.2%. The sample comprised blood. The receptors were sampled from a woman younger than 35 with Graves' hyperthyroidism.

This clonotype was counted ten times or more. This chain uses TRBV3-1 with TRBJ2-7; D gene uncertain. CDR1 LGHDT and CDR2 YNNKEL come from the germline V gene (reference sequence). The CDR3 loop spans 15 amino acids. The germline V and J ends were trimmed by 1 base and 3 bases, with 13 bases remaining between them. CDR3 in amino acids: CASSQGVLRSYEQYF. The CDR3 coding sequence is TGTGCCAGCAGCCAAGGGGTCTTAAGGAGCTACGAGCAGTACTTC.

This clonotype came up many times. This chain links TRBV9 with TRBJ2-7; D call uncertain. This CDR3 spans 14 amino acids. The ends were cut back, 4 bases at V and 1 base at J, with 12 bases in the middle. The germline CDR1 and CDR2 sequences are SGDLS and YYNGEE. The CDR3 DNA reads TGTGCCAGCAGCCCTCCCCCCCCTTCCTACGAGCAGTACTTC. It yields the protein CASSPPPPSYEQYF.

Concerning this clonotype itself: A much larger clonotype is one base distant, so this may be a read error. The V call is TRBV10-2, the J call TRBJ1-1; no clear D gene. CDR1 is WSHSY, CDR2 SAAADI, per germline. CDR3 length: 14 residues. DNA of the CDR3: TGCGCCGGCAGTGAGTCGCCCTCGGACACTGAAGCTTTCTTT. Translation gives CAGSESPSDTEAFF.

The sample holds many counts of this clonotype. The chain links TRBV15 to TRBJ2-1; 7 bases are a match to TRBD2. With V trimmed by 6 bases and J by 6 bases, 5 bases remained unmatched. The germline V gene encodes CDR1 LNHNV and CDR2 YYDKDF (reference sequence). CDR3 length: 13 residues. The CDR3 DNA follows: TGTGCCACCAGGGTGCCTAGCGGCAATGAGCAGTTCTTC. It translates to CATRVPSGNEQFF.

This chain connects TRBV25-1 to TRBJ1-6; possible D gene TRBD1, 5 bases. The CDR3 is 14 amino acids. Germline V lookup: CDR1 MGHDK, CDR2 SYGVNS. With 8 bases removed from V and 8 bases from J, the gap between germline ends came to 16 bases. The CDR3, as DNA: TGTGCCAGCGGGTCACCGGGGGAGGATTCACCCCTCCACTTT. It yields the protein CASGSPGEDSPLHF.

This clonotype has a count of ten or more. This chain links TRBV18 with TRBJ2-3; D is perhaps TRBD2 (6 bases). V dropped 3 bases and J dropped 6 bases, with 13 bases sitting between them. Germline lookup yields CDR1 KGHSH and CDR2 LQKENI. The CDR3 extends over 14 amino acids. The CDR3 loop is CASSPGGVLDTQYF. CDR3 in DNA: TGTGCCAGCTCACCTGGAGGGGTGCTGGATACGCAGTATTTT.

The rearrangement joins TRBV6-4 to TRBJ1-5; a possible D gene is TRBD1 (5 bases). The CDR3 runs to 16 residues. Trimming removed 4 bases from V and 4 bases from J, with 17 bases in between. CDR1 is MRHNA, CDR2 SNTAGT, per germline. CDR3 coding DNA: TGTGCCAGCAGTGCCTCAGCCGGGACGGATAATCAGCCCCAGCATTTT. The encoded protein is CASSASAGTDNQPQHF.

This clonotype was seen ten or more times. The chain is built from TRBV5-1 and TRBJ2-2; TRBD1 is a possible D gene (5 bases). This CDR3 is 14 amino acids long. Trimming shortened V by 1 base and J by 2 bases, and 6 bases separated the two germline ends. Germline V gene sequence: CDR1 SGHRS, CDR2 YFSETQ. The CDR3 coding sequence is TGCGCCAGCAGCTTGCAGGGAAACACCGGGGAGCTGTTTTTT. Translating it yields CASSLQGNTGELFF.

The chain links TRBV5-4 to TRBJ1-6; D is unclear. Trimming cost V 5 bases and J 0 bases, with 12 bases left between them. Germline V gene sequence: CDR1 SGHNT, CDR2 YYREEE (reference sequence). There are 16 residues in the CDR3. CDR3 DNA: TGTGCCAGCAGGGAGGGCGGAAGCTCCTATAATTCACCCCTCCACTTT. Its protein is CASREGGSSYNSPLHF.